Listed below are T cell receptor beta chains from one sample, sequenced in a study of blood T cells in healthy people across ages. Via MiXCR, TCRdb re-called the 5' RACE reads, giving one row per CDR3 protein. The data show 550,000 to 800,000 distinct CDR3 sequences, 32% seen once. Sample: blood. The receptors originated from an elderly woman in good health. The conserved cysteine and the conserved F or W are not part of the CDR3 here. Fields, in order: J gene, V gene, CDR3 protein.

j_call: TRBJ2-7; v_call: TRBV7-8; cdr3_aa: ASSLKGRSPYEQY
j_call: TRBJ2-1; v_call: TRBV7-6; cdr3_aa: ASSRDGTSGTISYNEQF
j_call: TRBJ2-5; v_call: TRBV15; cdr3_aa: VTSRNSRETQY
j_call: TRBJ2-7; v_call: TRBV2; cdr3_aa: ATQVGGDPSYEQY
j_call: TRBJ1-1; v_call: TRBV19; cdr3_aa: ASSTQTGNTEAF
j_call: TRBJ2-1; v_call: TRBV19; cdr3_aa: ATAGLAGQLMEQF
j_call: .; v_call: TRBV12-3/TRBV12-4; cdr3_aa: ASSSRDPVNIQY
j_call: TRBJ2-4; v_call: TRBV21-1; cdr3_aa: ASSKGGLAGRSLAKNIQY
j_call: TRBJ2-1; v_call: TRBV6-4; cdr3_aa: ASSDSHNEQF
j_call: TRBJ1-2; v_call: TRBV29-1; cdr3_aa: SVESYGYT
j_call: TRBJ1-5; v_call: TRBV29-1; cdr3_aa: SVRGNSNQPQH